This T cell receptor beta chain was identified during a study of blood T cell repertoires in COVID-19. For the study at large: Spain, Italy and the United States supplied samples that represented acute and convalescent COVID-19.

This clone occurred once. Patients in Seattle were enrolled during active infection, then followed longitudinally. Authors' analysis steps: Amplification of reference gene primers was used by the study to estimate nucleated cell counts. The assay was immunoSEQ multiplex PCR, and TCRdb's table has in-frame clones only and misses some. Clone size and V and J calls were adopted from that table, with D and trimming inferred from the DNA. The data hold roughly 150,000 clones, with 87% observed a single time. The V end lost 0 bases, the J end lost 2 bases, and 9 bases lay between the germline ends. Germline CDR1 and CDR2: SGHRS and YFSETQ. The CDR3 is made up of 15 amino acids.

V and J are TRBV5-1 and TRBJ1-3; a possible D gene is TRBD1 (6 bases). Sequenced input: peripheral blood. The source of this sequence is an older woman with COVID-19, enrolled during active disease. This chain's CDR3 is CASSLEHRAGNTIYF. For the CDR3, the DNA is TGCGCCAGCAGCTTGGAACACAGGGCTGGAAACACCATATATTTT.